Listed here is a single T cell receptor beta chain. Its antigen is as yet unknown. This sample was included in a study of Tregs in tolerant kidney transplant recipients. Whole-study results and caveats: Validation in larger populations is needed because few patients were studied.

Only in-frame clones appear in the TCRdb table, and some are missing; sequencing was by immunoSEQ multiplex PCR. This repertoire shows 62,000 or so clones, roughly 98% found once; its top ten account for nearly 0.35%. This CDR3 region has 13 residues. V was trimmed by 6 bases and J by 3 bases, leaving 12 bases between them. CDR1 MNHEY and CDR2 SMNVEV come from the germline V gene (reference sequence). Sample: Tregs from blood, taken before the transplant. The TCR originated in a human donor who received a combined kidney and bone marrow transplant. The rearrangement uses TRBV27 and TRBJ2-7; no clear D gene. CDR3 nucleotides: TGTGCCAGCAGAAAGAGCAGACACTACGAGCAGTACTTC. Amino acid sequence: CASRKSRHYEQYF.